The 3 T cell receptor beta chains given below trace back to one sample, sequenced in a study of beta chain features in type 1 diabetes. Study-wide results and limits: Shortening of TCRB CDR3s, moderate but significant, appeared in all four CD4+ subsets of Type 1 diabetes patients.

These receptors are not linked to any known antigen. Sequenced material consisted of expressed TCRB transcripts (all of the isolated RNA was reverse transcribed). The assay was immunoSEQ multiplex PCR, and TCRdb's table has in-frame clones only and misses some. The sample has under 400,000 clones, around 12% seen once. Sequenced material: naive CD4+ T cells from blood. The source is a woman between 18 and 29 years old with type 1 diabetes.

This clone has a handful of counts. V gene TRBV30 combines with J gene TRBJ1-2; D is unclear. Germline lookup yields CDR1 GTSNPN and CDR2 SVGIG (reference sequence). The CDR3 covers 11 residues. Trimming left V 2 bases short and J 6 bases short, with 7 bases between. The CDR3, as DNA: TGTGCCTGGAGTCTCGGGGATGGCTACACCTTC. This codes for CAWSLGDGYTF.

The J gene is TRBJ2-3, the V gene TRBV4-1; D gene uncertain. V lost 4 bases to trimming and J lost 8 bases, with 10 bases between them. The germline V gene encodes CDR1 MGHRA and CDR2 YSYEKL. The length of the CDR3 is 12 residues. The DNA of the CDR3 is TGCGCCAGCAGCCTAGAGGAGAGTACGCAGTATTTT. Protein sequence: CASSLEESTQYF.

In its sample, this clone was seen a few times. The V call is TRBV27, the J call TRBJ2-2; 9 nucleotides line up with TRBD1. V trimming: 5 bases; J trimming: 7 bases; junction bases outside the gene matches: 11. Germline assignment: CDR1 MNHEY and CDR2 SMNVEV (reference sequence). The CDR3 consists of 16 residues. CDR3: CASSPHPGQGVGELFF. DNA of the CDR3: TGTGCCAGCAGTCCGCATCCGGGACAGGGAGTCGGGGAGCTGTTTTTT.